The entry below gives a single TCR beta chain sequence along with its context. PCR was performed using 60 Vbeta and 13 Jbeta primers. Clones were sequenced by immunoSEQ multiplex PCR, and TCRdb holds only the in-frame ones, with some missing. The sample has about 160,000 clones; about 80% are singletons. The sample belongs to a study of cytomegalovirus exposure and HLA in healthy donors. Looked up from germline, CDR1 is SNHLY and CDR2 is FYNNEI. Between the trimmed V and J ends, which lost 2 bases and 4 bases, there was a span of 9 bases. The CDR3 is made up of 13 amino acids. The source material was PBMCs. This receptor was obtained from a woman aged 45-65 years in good health and CMV-seropositive. V gene TRBV2 combines with J gene TRBJ2-7; TRBD2 might be the D (5 bases). The CDR3 region is CASSESTRYEQYF. CDR3 in DNA: TGTGCCAGCAGTGAATCTACTAGGTACGAGCAGTACTTC.